Each of the 6 T cell receptor beta chains below was sequenced from the same sample in a study of blood T cells in healthy people across ages. Primed by a sample-barcoded 5' primer and a J-beta primer mix, a second PCR proceeded for roughly 7 to 12 cycles. TCRdb re-analysed the 5' RACE reads in MiXCR, keeping a single row per CDR3 protein. The data show over 1,300,000 distinct CDR3 sequences, approximately 63% seen once. Specimen: blood. Every receptor here comes from a man aged 18 to 29 in good health.

This chain joins TRBV4-2 and TRBJ2-3, with 8 bases aligning to TRBD1. The CDR3 runs 16 residues. V lost 5 bases and J lost 2; bases outside the gene matches: 9. Germline V gene sequence: CDR1 LGHNA, CDR2 YNFKEQ. The CDR3 region has the DNA TGTGCCAGCAGCGGCCCAGGACAGGGTACCACAGATACGCAGTATTTT. Translated: CASSGPGQGTTDTQYF.

This clonotype turned up a few times. The chain employs TRBV7-8 and TRBJ2-1; possibly TRBD1 for D (8 bases). CDR1 and CDR2 (germline): SGHVS, FQNEAQ. V was clipped by 5 bases and J by 7 bases, with 12 bases between them. This CDR3 region has 13 residues. As DNA, the CDR3 is TGTGCCAGCAGCACACAGGGGGGGAATGAGCAGTTCTTC. This encodes CASSTQGGNEQFF.

To note about this clonotype: One end of the junction fails to match germline, which may point to a read error. The chain recombines TRBV12-3 or TRBV12-4 with TRBJ2-7; no clear D. The CDR3 runs 15 residues. In DNA, the CDR3 is TGTGCCAGCAGTGTAGCTGAAGGATTGGGCTACGAGCAGTACTTC. It translates to CASSVAEGLGYEQYF.

The chain has TRBV27 and TRBJ1-5, with TRBD1 matching 8 bases. The CDR3 totals 15 residues. Germline trimming cut 7 bases from V and 3 bases from J; bases unmatched to any gene: 8. Germline CDR1 reads MNHEY; CDR2 reads SMNVEV (reference sequence). CDR3 sequence reads: CASNPGQGLNQPQHF. DNA of the CDR3: TGTGCCAGCAATCCAGGACAGGGCCTCAATCAGCCCCAGCATTTT.

The chain combines TRBV7-9 with TRBJ1-1; a possible D gene is TRBD1 (6 bases). V lost 5 bases, J lost 4 bases, and 20 bases lay in between. The CDR3 has 16 amino acids. Germline CDR1 is SEHNR and CDR2 is FQNEAQ (reference sequence). This chain's CDR3 is CASSTSPGTGTTEAFF. The DNA for the CDR3 is TGTGCCAGCAGCACAAGTCCGGGTACAGGGACCACTGAAGCTTTCTTT.

The chain is built from TRBV5-1 and TRBJ2-1; D gene uncertain. V was trimmed by 1 base and J by 7 bases, leaving 12 bases between them. Germline V lookup: CDR1 SGHRS, CDR2 YFSETQ. The CDR3 runs 14 residues. The CDR3 spells CASSLTRTTNEQFF. The CDR3 DNA sequence: TGCGCCAGCAGCTTGACGCGGACCACTAATGAGCAGTTCTTC.